A selection of T cell receptor beta chains follows, all from one sample in a study of post-analysis software for immune sequencing data. A single record per CDR3 protein comes from TCRdb applying MiXCR to the PCR reads. The sample holds more than 350,000 distinct CDR3 sequences; approximately 39% are singletons and the top ten take less than 8%. The sequenced sample was blood. These receptors were collected from a girl aged 2 to 9 with multiple sclerosis. Each CDR3 is given with its conserved first and last residue. D genes are given only for firm matches. Rows give clone size only sometimes, using once, few, many, or a class for an expanded clone.

clone size: .
J gene: TRBJ2-2
D gene: TRBD2
V gene: TRBV6-5
CDR3 protein: CASSYSTSGLAAHTGELFF
CDR3 DNA: TGTGCCAGCAGTTACTCGACCTCGGGACTAGCGGCACACACCGGGGAGCTGTTTTTT

clone size: few
J gene: TRBJ1-5
D gene: .
V gene: TRBV2
CDR3 protein: CASSERTEYQPQHF
CDR3 DNA: TGTGCCAGCAGTGAAAGGACAGAGTATCAGCCCCAGCATTTT

clone size: .
J gene: TRBJ2-3
D gene: .
V gene: TRBV20-1
CDR3 protein: CSAGDRSGYNTDTQYF
CDR3 DNA: TGCAGTGCTGGAGATAGGTCGGGGTACAACACAGATACGCAGTATTTT

clone size: .
J gene: TRBJ2-7
D gene: TRBD1
V gene: TRBV9
CDR3 protein: CASSPPGGRYEQYF
CDR3 DNA: TGTGCCAGCAGCCCCCCAGGGGGTAGGTACGAGCAGTACTTC

clone size: few
J gene: TRBJ2-3
D gene: TRBD2
V gene: TRBV20-1
CDR3 protein: CSAQRERVTDTQYF
CDR3 DNA: TGCAGTGCGCAGCGGGAGCGGGTCACAGATACGCAGTATTTT

clone size: .
J gene: TRBJ1-2
D gene: TRBD1
V gene: TRBV20-1
CDR3 protein: CSARVTGGSFNYGYTF
CDR3 DNA: TGCAGTGCTAGAGTGACAGGGGGCTCCTTTAACTATGGCTACACCTTC

clone size: .
J gene: TRBJ2-7
D gene: TRBD1
V gene: TRBV6-6
CDR3 protein: CASRRPTGGIYEQYF
CDR3 DNA: TGTGCCAGCAGACGCCCGACAGGGGGAATCTACGAGCAGTACTTC

clone size: few
J gene: TRBJ2-1
D gene: TRBD2
V gene: TRBV7-9
CDR3 protein: CASIERASGRAEQFF
CDR3 DNA: TGTGCCAGCATCGAGAGGGCTAGCGGGAGGGCCGAGCAGTTCTTC

clone size: .
J gene: TRBJ2-7
D gene: .
V gene: TRBV6-5
CDR3 protein: CASSYRSTYEQYF
CDR3 DNA: TGTGCCAGCAGTTACCGGTCCACCTACGAGCAGTACTTC

clone size: few
J gene: TRBJ2-1
D gene: TRBD2
V gene: TRBV9
CDR3 protein: CASSVRRVAGFNEQFF
CDR3 DNA: TGTGCCAGCAGCGTAAGGAGAGTAGCGGGGTTCAATGAGCAGTTCTTC

clone size: few
J gene: TRBJ2-1
D gene: TRBD2
V gene: TRBV10-3
CDR3 protein: CAISEHGAGGHNEQFF
CDR3 DNA: TGTGCCATCAGTGAGCACGGTGCGGGAGGTCACAATGAGCAGTTCTTC

clone size: few
J gene: TRBJ1-2
D gene: .
V gene: TRBV25-1
CDR3 protein: CASSEDGSSYGYTF
CDR3 DNA: TGTGCCAGCAGTGAAGACGGTAGCTCTTACGGCTACACCTTC

clone size: .
J gene: TRBJ1-2
D gene: .
V gene: TRBV6-1
CDR3 protein: CASSEMTAYGYTF
CDR3 DNA: TGTGCCAGCAGTGAGATGACAGCCTATGGCTACACCTTC

clone size: .
J gene: TRBJ2-1
D gene: TRBD2
V gene: TRBV20-1
CDR3 protein: CSARGLAGVHEQFF
CDR3 DNA: TGCAGTGCCCGGGGACTAGCGGGGGTCCATGAGCAGTTCTTC

clone size: .
J gene: TRBJ1-5
D gene: .
V gene: TRBV24-1
CDR3 protein: CATSGSAFSNQPQHF
CDR3 DNA: TGTGCCACCAGTGGTTCGGCATTCTCCAATCAGCCCCAGCATTTT

clone size: .
J gene: TRBJ1-5
D gene: .
V gene: TRBV10-3
CDR3 protein: CAISGGPGGNQPQHF
CDR3 DNA: TGTGCCATCAGTGGGGGCCCTGGTGGAAATCAGCCCCAGCATTTT

clone size: .
J gene: TRBJ2-3
D gene: .
V gene: TRBV28
CDR3 protein: CASSPGVRDTQYF
CDR3 DNA: TGTGCCAGCAGTCCGGGGGTGCGAGATACGCAGTATTTT

clone size: .
J gene: TRBJ2-4
D gene: .
V gene: TRBV20-1
CDR3 protein: CSAITRPPVNEQYF
CDR3 DNA: TGCAGTGCTATAACCAGACCCCCCGTTAATGAGCAGTACTTC

clone size: .
J gene: TRBJ2-1
D gene: .
V gene: TRBV12-3/TRBV12-4
CDR3 protein: CASSLPDYNEQFF
CDR3 DNA: TGTGCCAGCAGTTTACCGGACTACAATGAGCAGTTCTTC

clone size: .
J gene: TRBJ2-3
D gene: .
V gene: TRBV20-1
CDR3 protein: CSARDRRGTDTQYF
CDR3 DNA: TGCAGTGCTAGAGATCGACGAGGGACAGATACGCAGTATTTT

clone size: .
J gene: TRBJ2-7
D gene: .
V gene: TRBV5-1
CDR3 protein: CASSLAADPSYEQYF
CDR3 DNA: TGCGCCAGCAGCTTGGCCGCGGATCCTTCCTACGAGCAGTACTTC

clone size: .
J gene: TRBJ1-2
D gene: .
V gene: TRBV5-1
CDR3 protein: CASSSTGGRPPTTYGYTF
CDR3 DNA: TGCGCCAGCAGCTCAACAGGTGGCCGCCCCCCTACCACCTATGGCTACACCTTC

clone size: few
J gene: TRBJ2-1
D gene: TRBD1
V gene: TRBV7-3
CDR3 protein: CASSPIRDRKFNEQFF
CDR3 DNA: TGTGCCAGCAGCCCAATACGGGACAGGAAATTCAATGAGCAGTTCTTC

clone size: .
J gene: TRBJ2-3
D gene: .
V gene: TRBV2
CDR3 protein: CASSAIGISTDTQYF
CDR3 DNA: TGTGCCAGCAGTGCAATCGGGATTAGCACAGATACGCAGTATTTT

clone size: .
J gene: TRBJ2-1
D gene: .
V gene: TRBV25-1
CDR3 protein: CASSEYRTALGVNEQFF
CDR3 DNA: TGTGCCAGCAGTGAATATCGTACTGCCTTGGGGGTCAATGAGCAGTTCTTC

clone size: .
J gene: TRBJ2-7
D gene: .
V gene: TRBV13
CDR3 protein: CASSRGGGTYEQYF
CDR3 DNA: TGTGCCAGCAGCCGCGGTGGGGGTACCTACGAGCAGTACTTC

clone size: .
J gene: TRBJ1-1
D gene: .
V gene: TRBV4-1
CDR3 protein: CASSQVGLGTEAFF
CDR3 DNA: TGCGCCAGCAGCCAAGTCGGGTTGGGTACTGAAGCTTTCTTT

clone size: few
J gene: TRBJ1-1
D gene: .
V gene: TRBV6-5
CDR3 protein: CASSPSGRLNTEAFF
CDR3 DNA: TGTGCCAGCAGTCCCTCGGGCAGGTTGAACACTGAAGCTTTCTTT

clone size: .
J gene: TRBJ2-7
D gene: TRBD1
V gene: TRBV20-1
CDR3 protein: CSARDWDRGYSYEQYF
CDR3 DNA: TGCAGTGCTAGAGATTGGGACAGGGGTTACTCCTACGAGCAGTACTTC

clone size: .
J gene: TRBJ2-7
D gene: .
V gene: TRBV5-1
CDR3 protein: CASSEGGSGNEQYF
CDR3 DNA: TGCGCCAGCTCCGAGGGGGGCTCTGGCAATGAGCAGTACTTC

clone size: .
J gene: TRBJ2-7
D gene: .
V gene: TRBV5-1
CDR3 protein: CASSLVGGIGKYEQYF
CDR3 DNA: TGCGCCAGCAGCTTGGTTGGCGGAATAGGTAAATACGAGCAGTACTTC

clone size: few
J gene: TRBJ2-2
D gene: TRBD2
V gene: TRBV20-1
CDR3 protein: CSAPGTTDLGELFF
CDR3 DNA: TGCAGTGCTCCCGGGACTACAGACCTCGGGGAGCTGTTTTTT

clone size: .
J gene: TRBJ2-1
D gene: TRBD1
V gene: TRBV18
CDR3 protein: CASSPHRGDYNEQFF
CDR3 DNA: TGTGCCAGCTCACCACACAGGGGAGATTACAATGAGCAGTTCTTC

clone size: .
J gene: TRBJ1-1
D gene: .
V gene: TRBV7-9
CDR3 protein: CASSLGFRNTEAFF
CDR3 DNA: TGTGCCAGCAGCTTAGGGTTTAGGAACACTGAAGCTTTCTTT

clone size: .
J gene: TRBJ2-1
D gene: TRBD2
V gene: TRBV28
CDR3 protein: CASSSTSGGGRNEQFF
CDR3 DNA: TGTGCCAGCAGTTCGACTAGCGGGGGGGGAAGGAATGAGCAGTTCTTC

clone size: .
J gene: TRBJ2-7
D gene: .
V gene: TRBV29-1
CDR3 protein: CSVEGVEREQYF
CDR3 DNA: TGCAGCGTTGAAGGGGTGGAGCGCGAGCAGTACTTC

clone size: .
J gene: TRBJ1-5
D gene: .
V gene: TRBV30
CDR3 protein: CAWRAGNQPQHF
CDR3 DNA: TGTGCCTGGAGGGCAGGGAATCAGCCCCAGCATTTT

clone size: few
J gene: TRBJ2-1
D gene: .
V gene: TRBV27
CDR3 protein: CASSWDDLGEQFF
CDR3 DNA: TGTGCCAGCAGTTGGGATGATCTGGGTGAGCAGTTCTTC

clone size: .
J gene: TRBJ2-1
D gene: TRBD2
V gene: TRBV10-2
CDR3 protein: CTSSGGDGSYNEQFF
CDR3 DNA: TGCACTAGCTCGGGAGGGGACGGCTCCTACAATGAGCAGTTCTTC

clone size: .
J gene: TRBJ1-1
D gene: .
V gene: TRBV29-1
CDR3 protein: CSGGERTDIMNTEAFF
CDR3 DNA: TGCAGCGGAGGGGAGAGGACAGATATCATGAACACTGAAGCTTTCTTT

clone size: .
J gene: TRBJ2-7
D gene: .
V gene: TRBV30
CDR3 protein: CAFTGGVHHYEQYF
CDR3 DNA: TGTGCCTTTACGGGCGGGGTGCACCACTACGAGCAGTACTTC

clone size: .
J gene: TRBJ1-6
D gene: .
V gene: TRBV5-1
CDR3 protein: CASRPVQANSPLHF
CDR3 DNA: TGCGCCAGCAGACCCGTCCAGGCAAATTCACCCCTCCACTTT

clone size: few
J gene: TRBJ1-2
D gene: .
V gene: TRBV19
CDR3 protein: CASSELYGYTF
CDR3 DNA: TGTGCCAGTAGCGAACTCTATGGCTACACCTTC

clone size: many
J gene: TRBJ2-1
D gene: TRBD1
V gene: TRBV29-1
CDR3 protein: CSVPGQGVHEQFF
CDR3 DNA: TGCAGCGTGCCGGGACAGGGCGTACATGAGCAGTTCTTC

clone size: few
J gene: TRBJ2-5
D gene: TRBD2
V gene: TRBV28
CDR3 protein: CASSEWTSGFRQTQYF
CDR3 DNA: TGTGCCAGCAGCGAATGGACTAGCGGGTTTCGACAGACCCAGTACTTC

clone size: few
J gene: TRBJ2-3
D gene: TRBD1
V gene: TRBV29-1
CDR3 protein: CSVRTGASTDTQYF
CDR3 DNA: TGCAGCGTTCGGACAGGGGCCAGCACAGATACGCAGTATTTT

clone size: few
J gene: TRBJ2-7
D gene: TRBD2
V gene: TRBV6-5
CDR3 protein: CASSYNSGSTYEQYF
CDR3 DNA: TGTGCCAGCAGTTACAACAGCGGGAGTACCTACGAGCAGTACTTC

clone size: .
J gene: TRBJ1-2
D gene: .
V gene: TRBV5-6
CDR3 protein: CVSSSPIGWGYTF
CDR3 DNA: TGTGTCAGCAGCTCTCCGATCGGGTGGGGCTACACCTTC

clone size: few
J gene: TRBJ2-1
D gene: TRBD2
V gene: TRBV29-1
CDR3 protein: CSVALAGGPREQFF
CDR3 DNA: TGCAGCGTTGCACTAGCGGGAGGGCCCCGGGAGCAGTTCTTC

clone size: .
J gene: TRBJ2-7
D gene: .
V gene: TRBV29-1
CDR3 protein: CSARKEGYEQYF
CDR3 DNA: TGCAGCGCCAGAAAAGAGGGCTACGAGCAGTACTTC

clone size: .
J gene: TRBJ1-2
D gene: .
V gene: TRBV12-3/TRBV12-4
CDR3 protein: CASLRDYYGYTF
CDR3 DNA: TGTGCCAGTCTACGGGACTACTATGGCTACACCTTC

clone size: .
J gene: TRBJ2-7
D gene: .
V gene: TRBV5-1
CDR3 protein: CASSLTAPWYEQYF
CDR3 DNA: TGCGCCAGCAGCTTAACCGCCCCCTGGTACGAGCAGTACTTC